These T cell receptor beta chains were read from a single sample in a study of Graves' ophthalmopathy and Graves' hyperthyroidism. TCRdb re-called the multiplex PCR reads with MiXCR, one entry per CDR3 protein. The repertoire includes around 520,000 distinct CDR3 sequences, 39% of them detected once, and about 4.2% sits in the top ten. The sample was peripheral blood or thyroid tissue (not recorded which). Receptors were obtained from an adult man with Graves' hyperthyroidism. The CDR3 runs from the conserved cysteine through the conserved F or W. The order of the fields is D gene, V gene, J gene, CDR3 protein. D genes are given only for firm matches.

d_call: .
v_call: TRBV20-1
j_call: TRBJ1-2
cdr3_aa: CSAADGETF

d_call: .
v_call: TRBV24-1
j_call: TRBJ2-5
cdr3_aa: CATSVGPNTGDKETQYF

d_call: .
v_call: TRBV29-1
j_call: TRBJ2-1
cdr3_aa: CSVERLANSYNEQFF

d_call: TRBD1
v_call: TRBV6-5
j_call: TRBJ2-6
cdr3_aa: CASSYDRGIAGANVLTF

d_call: .
v_call: TRBV15
j_call: TRBJ1-1
cdr3_aa: CATSVPQGTLNTEAFF

d_call: TRBD1
v_call: TRBV4-2
j_call: TRBJ2-5
cdr3_aa: CASSKGQGGETQYF

d_call: .
v_call: TRBV7-2
j_call: TRBJ2-2
cdr3_aa: CASTFLAYTGELFF

d_call: .
v_call: TRBV2
j_call: TRBJ1-2
cdr3_aa: CAGSLDARGYTF

d_call: TRBD1
v_call: TRBV2
j_call: TRBJ2-7
cdr3_aa: CASKSRGTGPYEQYF

d_call: .
v_call: TRBV7-2
j_call: TRBJ2-7
cdr3_aa: CASSLLAYEQYF

d_call: .
v_call: TRBV24-1
j_call: TRBJ2-7
cdr3_aa: CATSDPDIGYEQYF

d_call: TRBD1
v_call: TRBV2
j_call: TRBJ2-2
cdr3_aa: CASRRDSANTGELFF

d_call: .
v_call: TRBV10-3
j_call: TRBJ1-1
cdr3_aa: CAISETLQDTEAFF

d_call: TRBD2
v_call: TRBV15
j_call: TRBJ2-5
cdr3_aa: CATSRTAGGEETQYF

d_call: .
v_call: TRBV5-1
j_call: TRBJ2-6
cdr3_aa: CASSRQEGGANVLTF

d_call: .
v_call: TRBV13
j_call: TRBJ2-7
cdr3_aa: CASSFGQYEQYF

d_call: TRBD2
v_call: TRBV13
j_call: TRBJ2-7
cdr3_aa: CASSTPPTSGETYEQYF

d_call: .
v_call: TRBV10-3
j_call: TRBJ1-4
cdr3_aa: CAISEFYATNEKLFF

d_call: TRBD1
v_call: TRBV7-2
j_call: TRBJ1-2
cdr3_aa: CASSPSWGQDGDGYTF

d_call: TRBD2
v_call: TRBV7-8
j_call: TRBJ2-2
cdr3_aa: CASSETSGGRSEQFF

d_call: .
v_call: TRBV7-2
j_call: TRBJ2-2
cdr3_aa: CASSLMASRTGELFF

d_call: .
v_call: TRBV7-9
j_call: TRBJ1-6
cdr3_aa: CASSFRDNSYNSPLHF

d_call: .
v_call: TRBV7-9
j_call: TRBJ2-2
cdr3_aa: CASSPLGGENTGELFF

d_call: .
v_call: TRBV2
j_call: TRBJ2-5
cdr3_aa: CASTRDLQETQYF

d_call: .
v_call: TRBV7-8
j_call: TRBJ2-7
cdr3_aa: CASSLAGPSYEQYF

d_call: TRBD1
v_call: TRBV7-9
j_call: TRBJ2-5
cdr3_aa: CASSKTGGKRETQYF

d_call: .
v_call: TRBV19
j_call: TRBJ1-1
cdr3_aa: CASSIPRRLNTEAFF

d_call: TRBD2
v_call: TRBV7-3
j_call: TRBJ2-2
cdr3_aa: CASSRGLAVTGELFF

d_call: .
v_call: TRBV25-1
j_call: TRBJ2-5
cdr3_aa: CASSRQPGLQETQYF

d_call: TRBD1
v_call: TRBV7-8
j_call: TRBJ2-7
cdr3_aa: CASSQGAGTGAYEQYF

d_call: .
v_call: TRBV2
j_call: TRBJ2-1
cdr3_aa: CASSVLEQFF

d_call: .
v_call: TRBV20-1
j_call: TRBJ2-1
cdr3_aa: CSARDSGATYNEQFF

d_call: .
v_call: TRBV20-1
j_call: TRBJ2-3
cdr3_aa: CSASRVVTDTQYF

d_call: .
v_call: TRBV29-1
j_call: TRBJ2-7
cdr3_aa: CIAAMTGEQYF

d_call: TRBD1
v_call: TRBV10-3
j_call: TRBJ2-7
cdr3_aa: CAISGPDRGAYEQYF

d_call: TRBD1
v_call: TRBV20-1
j_call: TRBJ1-5
cdr3_aa: CSAGTGGATNQPQHF

d_call: .
v_call: TRBV6-1
j_call: TRBJ1-1
cdr3_aa: CASSYGGRLNTEAFF

d_call: .
v_call: TRBV24-1
j_call: TRBJ2-6
cdr3_aa: CATSDPPSGANVLTF

d_call: .
v_call: TRBV10-2
j_call: TRBJ2-3
cdr3_aa: CASSDRGLGTDTQYF